The next 14 T cell receptor beta chains were all read from a single sample in a study of blood T cell repertoires in COVID-19 (dated by TCRdb to about 2020). Library preparation employed the immunoSEQ multiplex PCR assay. Held by TCRdb, this immuneACCESS table contains in-frame sequences only and omits some clones. Under half of the omission traces to an unresolved V gene where checked; the cause of the rest is unknown. The sample has about 130,000 clones on record, about 90% of them singletons. The leading ten clones occupy around 19% of the sample. Input material: peripheral blood. These receptors all come from a woman between 50 and 59 years old who had recovered from COVID-19.

The chain joins TRBV7-3 to TRBJ2-1, with 11 bases matching TRBD2. The CDR3 runs to 20 residues. V shed 0 bases, J shed 3 bases, and the junction held 13 bases outside the gene matches. Germline-derived CDR1 and CDR2 are SGHTA and FQGTGA. CDR3 sequence reads: CASSLTAGTSGRFGYNEQFF. The CDR3 DNA sequence: TGTGCCAGCAGCTTAACGGCCGGGACTAGCGGACGGTTCGGCTACAATGAGCAGTTCTTC. Drawing the rest from reference TRBV7-3 and TRBJ2-1, the complete variable domain is GAGVSQTPSNKVTEKGKYVELRCDPISGHTALYWYRQSLGQGPEFLIYFQGTGAADDSGLPNDRFFAVRPEGSVSTLKIQRTERGDSAVYLCASSLTAGTSGRFGYNEQFFGPGTRLTVL.

This chain uses TRBV4-1 with TRBJ1-4; 8 bases are shared with TRBD1. V gave up 5 bases and J gave up 6 bases; unmatched junction bases: 11. The germline gives CDR1 MGHRA, CDR2 YSYEKL. The CDR3 spans 16 residues. CDR3 region: CASSGWQGARDEKLFF. CDR3 bases: TGCGCCAGCAGCGGATGGCAGGGGGCGAGGGATGAAAAACTGTTTTTT.

This chain links TRBV5-6 with TRBJ1-2; perhaps TRBD1 as D (6 bases). V lost 1 base and J lost 8, with 15 bases in between. The CDR3 consists of 14 residues. The germline V gene encodes CDR1 SGHDT and CDR2 YYEEEE. The CDR3 DNA is TGTGCCAGCAGCTTGAGATCTTCAGGGGTCGGCTACACCTTC. Protein sequence: CASSLRSSGVGYTF.

This clone occurred a few times. In DNA form, the CDR3 reads TGTGCCAGCAGCCAAGCGAGCGCTGAGGAGCAGTTCTTC. The encoded protein is CASSQASAEEQFF. The chain carries TRBV4-2 and TRBJ2-1; the D is unclear. CDR1 is LGHNA, CDR2 YNFKEQ, per germline. Trimming stripped 1 base from V and 10 bases from J, with 11 bases between. The CDR3 sequence is 13 residues long.

The gene calls are TRBV4-1 and TRBJ1-2, with TRBD1 matching over 7 bases. The germline V gene encodes CDR1 MGHRA and CDR2 YSYEKL. V shed 3 bases, J shed 8 bases, and the junction held 6 bases outside the gene matches. The CDR3 has 13 residues. The CDR3 here is CASSQQTGRGYTF. The CDR3, as DNA: TGCGCCAGCAGCCAGCAGACAGGGAGGGGCTACACCTTC.

Comment on this clone: At one end, the junction sequence differs from germline, possibly due to a read error. The V and J genes are TRBV9 and TRBJ2-3; maybe TRBD1 (6 bases). From germline, CDR1 is SGDLS and CDR2 YYNGEE. CDR3 length equals 13 residues. This CDR3 reads CASSVFTGTPGDF. In DNA, the CDR3 is TGTGCCAGCAGCGTTTTTACCGGGACCCCAGGGGATTTT.

This clone showed up just a few times. J is TRBJ2-5 and V is TRBV12-5; a weak D match, TRBD2 (7 bases). This CDR3 spans 19 amino acids. Per the germline V gene, CDR1 is LGHNT and CDR2 is FRNRAP. V lost 2 bases, J lost 1 base, and 23 bases lay in between. Here the CDR3 reads CASGLLPDGAGASQETQYF. The CDR3 DNA reads TGTGCTAGTGGTTTGCTGCCCGACGGGGCGGGGGCATCCCAAGAGACCCAGTACTTC.

The chain links TRBV18 to TRBJ2-1; 9 bases fit TRBD1. Germline V gene lookup returns CDR1 KGHSH and CDR2 LQKENI. The CDR3 is 18 amino acids. The V segment lost 2 bases and the J segment 6 bases; nucleotides outside the gene matches: 14. This CDR3 is CASSPRPFIRDRVNEQFF. The CDR3, as DNA: TGTGCCAGCTCACCAAGGCCTTTTATTCGGGACAGGGTCAATGAGCAGTTCTTC.

The chain uses TRBV5-1 and TRBJ1-3; TRBD1 is a possible D gene (6 bases). Trimming removed 4 bases at V and 0 bases at J, with 11 bases between. The CDR3 has 15 amino acids. CDR1 is SGHRS and CDR2 is YFSETQ in the germline V gene. In DNA form, the CDR3 reads TGCGCCAGCAGCACCCAGACAGGCTCTGGAAACACCATATATTTT. Protein: CASSTQTGSGNTIYF.

V and J are TRBV28 and TRBJ2-1; unclear D gene. Germline V gene sequence: CDR1 MDHEN, CDR2 SYDVKM. The V gene lost 6 bases and the J gene lost 7 bases, with 7 bases spanning the gap. This CDR3 comprises 11 residues. The CDR3 protein is CASRRRNEQFF. The CDR3 DNA follows: TGTGCCAGCAGAAGGAGAAATGAGCAGTTCTTC.

This chain links TRBV3-1 (or the pseudogene TRBV3-2) with TRBJ2-6, with D hard to call. CDR1 is LGHDT and CDR2 is YNNKEL in the germline V gene (reference sequence). This CDR3 contains 14 residues. V shed 1 base and J shed 1 base, with 2 bases lying between them. This CDR3 reads CASSQVSGANVLTF. The CDR3 DNA follows: TGTGCCAGCAGCCAAGTATCTGGGGCCAACGTCCTGACTTTC.

V gene TRBV21-1 combines with J gene TRBJ1-3; the table assigns TRBD1, which was not confirmed against the DNA. TRBV21-1 is marked as a pseudogene. The CDR3 has 18 residues. CDR3 loop: CASSLRPGQDISGNTIYF. CDR3 nucleotides: TGTGCCAGCAGCCTTAGACCGGGACAGGATATCTCTGGAAACACCATATATTTT.

This clone has only one observation. The J gene is TRBJ2-7, the V gene TRBV4-2; TRBD2 matches at 9 bases. Looked up from germline, CDR1 is LGHNA and CDR2 is YNFKEQ. J was trimmed by 1 base and V by 0 bases; bases with no gene match: 10. The CDR3 is made up of 18 amino acids. The CDR3 bases are TGTGCCAGCAGCCAAGATAGTGCGGCTAGCGGGACTTCCTACGAGCAGTACTTC. This codes for CASSQDSAASGTSYEQYF.

This chain connects TRBV12-3 or TRBV12-4 to TRBJ2-1; tentative D call: TRBD2 (6 bases). This CDR3 contains 12 residues. Trimming shortened V by 5 bases and J by 12 bases, and 14 bases separated the two germline ends. The CDR3 is CASSTDAGLQFF. The CDR3 DNA reads TGTGCCAGCAGTACCGATGCGGGGCTGCAGTTCTTC.